This T cell receptor (beta chain) was sequenced during a study of T cells in Graves' hyperthyroidism and ophthalmopathy. Overall study findings and caveats: Stable hyperthyroidism was told apart from ophthalmopathy by a model built on 13 V-J features.

The CDR3 extends over 15 amino acids. V shed 0 bases and J shed 0 bases, with 6 bases lying between them. Germline V CDR1 and CDR2: SGHAT, FQNNGV. Amplification of TCR beta CDR3 regions was performed using RNA transcripts as template. During a first-round RT-PCR of the TCR CDR3, the HTBI primer set was used. TCRdb passed the multiplex PCR reads through MiXCR, listing each CDR3 protein once. The sample holds about 570,000 distinct CDR3 sequences, 14% seen once. At least ten counts were recorded for this clonotype. What it recognizes is unknown. The chain joins TRBV11-2 to TRBJ1-3, with D uncertain. This clonotype was obtained from a woman in her thirties or forties with Graves' hyperthyroidism. Sequencing input: blood. CDR3 sequence (DNA): TGTGCCAGCAGCTTAGAGCCCAGCTCTGGAAACACCATATATTTT. It translates to CASSLEPSSGNTIYF.